The rows below give T cell receptor beta chains drawn from one sample of a study of identical twins. TCRdb analysed the 5' RACE reads with MiXCR anew, one entry per CDR3 protein. Among 1.5 million to 2 million distinct CDR3 sequences, 32% were seen once, and the ten largest hold 0.27%. Sequenced material: cord blood. These receptor sequences come from a newborn girl in good health. Each CDR3 is given with its conserved first and last residue. The D gene is left open where the match is weak. For some rows the clone size is stated as once, few or many, or as a class when expanded; others skip it.

>TRBD1|TRBV15|TRBJ1-1|few
TGTGCCACCAGCATGGACAGGGATGGGGAAGCTTTCTTT
CATSMDRDGEAFF
>NA|TRBV7-9|TRBJ1-4|few
TGTGCCAGTCGTGAAGTGAATGGCGAAAAACTGTTTTTT
CASREVNGEKLFF
>NA|TRBV20-1|TRBJ2-7|NA
TGCAGTGGGGAGCCGTCCTACAATGAGCAGTACTTC
CSGEPSYNEQYF
>TRBD2|TRBV7-2|TRBJ2-3|NA
TGTGCCAGCAGCTTAAGACTGACTAGCGGGAGAACAGATACGCAGTATTTT
CASSLRLTSGRTDTQYF
>NA|TRBV9|TRBJ1-2|few
TGTGCCAGCAGCCCCGCCAGCGGGGGCCTCTATGGCTACACCTTC
CASSPASGGLYGYTF
>NA|TRBV29-1|TRBJ1-4|few
TGCAGCGGTGGACAGACCCGCGGTGAAAAACTGTTTTTT
CSGGQTRGEKLFF
>TRBD1|TRBV6-6|TRBJ1-4|NA
TGTGCCAGCAGACCGGACAGGGTAGGAACTAATGAAAAACTGTTTTTT
CASRPDRVGTNEKLFF
>TRBD2|TRBV20-1|TRBJ2-1|NA
TGCAGTGCTAGTATTCCGCCAGGACTAGCGGGAGTCGCTGAGCAGTTCTTC
CSASIPPGLAGVAEQFF
>NA|TRBV6-5|TRBJ2-2|few
TGTGCCAGCAGACTCTCAGGGCTCTCGAACACCGGGGAGCTGTTTTTT
CASRLSGLSNTGELFF
>NA|TRBV12-3/TRBV12-4|TRBJ2-4|many
TGTGCCAGCGCCCTAGCAGGGAACATTCAGTACTTC
CASALAGNIQYF
>TRBD1|TRBV19|TRBJ1-4|NA
TGTGCCAGTATGGACAGGGGGACTAATGAAAAACTGTTTTTT
CASMDRGTNEKLFF
>TRBD1|TRBV27|TRBJ1-6|NA
TGTGCCAGCAGTGCCTCCGGGACAGGGGATTCACCCCTCCACTTT
CASSASGTGDSPLHF
>NA|TRBV5-1|TRBJ1-1|NA
TGCGCCAGCAGCTTGGGGCCGACACAACTTCTGAACACTGAAGCTTTCTTT
CASSLGPTQLLNTEAFF
>NA|TRBV20-1|TRBJ2-3|NA
TGCAGTGCGGTGGGGGGGCTGGGGAGCACAGATACGCAGTATTTT
CSAVGGLGSTDTQYF
>TRBD1|TRBV28|TRBJ1-6|NA
TGTGCCAGCAGGCTGCCAGGGACAGGGAATTCACCCCTCCACTTT
CASRLPGTGNSPLHF
>NA|TRBV20-1|TRBJ2-7|NA
TGCAGTGCTAGTCCGCTCCCCTCCCGTCCGTTGGCCTACGAGCAGTACTTC
CSASPLPSRPLAYEQYF
>NA|TRBV2|TRBJ1-1|NA
TGTGCCAGCAGCGGGACATTGGTGAACACTGAAGCTTTCTTT
CASSGTLVNTEAFF